A selection of T cell receptor beta chains follows, all from one sample in a study of control samples from healthy donors and cancer patients. TCRdb keeps only in-frame clones here, not all; method: immunoSEQ multiplex PCR. The repertoire holds about 130,000 clones, with roughly 90% as singletons. Sequenced input: blood. The receptors stem from a man between 18 and 35 years old in good health. Each CDR3 is given with its conserved first and last residue. D genes are given only for firm matches. Clone size is stated in some rows and not others, as once, few, many or a class when expanded.

TRBJ2-1 | TRBV12-3/TRBV12-4 | . | . | CASSPSSYNEQFF | TGTGCCAGCAGCCCATCCTCCTACAATGAGCAGTTCTTC
TRBJ2-1 | TRBV15 | TRBD1 | once | CATSRDYSGDSSYNEQFF | TGTGCCACCAGCAGAGATTACTCCGGGGACAGCTCCTACAATGAGCAGTTCTTC
TRBJ1-1 | TRBV7-6 | . | . | CASSLAQGMNTEAFF | TGTGCCAGCAGCTTAGCGCAGGGCATGAACACTGAAGCTTTCTTT
TRBJ1-6 | TRBV27 | . | few | CASSRRNSPLHF | TGTGCCAGCAGTCGGAGAAATTCACCCCTCCACTTT
TRBJ1-2 | TRBV5-1 | . | . | CASSFSWGTVNYGYTF | TGCGCCAGCAGCTTTTCTTGGGGCACGGTGAACTATGGCTACACCTTC
TRBJ2-1 | TRBV5-4 | . | . | CASSLAGVGEQFF | TGTGCCAGCAGCTTGGCAGGGGTGGGCGAGCAGTTCTTC
TRBJ1-2 | TRBV4-1 | TRBD1 | . | CASSHLWDRVNYGYTF | TGCGCCAGCAGCCATCTCTGGGACAGGGTTAACTATGGCTACACCTTC
TRBJ2-7 | TRBV29-1 | TRBD1 | . | CSVETGGYEQYF | TGCAGCGTGGAGACAGGGGGATACGAGCAGTACTTC
TRBJ2-3 | TRBV13 | TRBD2 | . | CASRMGLAGARDTQYF | TGTGCCAGCAGGATGGGACTAGCGGGGGCAAGAGATACGCAGTATTTT
TRBJ2-5 | TRBV2 | TRBD2 | . | CASSEGLAGNQETQYF | TGTGCCAGCAGTGAAGGACTAGCGGGGAACCAAGAGACCCAGTACTTC
TRBJ2-2 | TRBV7-3 | . | . | CASSQSGNTGELFF | TGTGCCAGCAGCCAATCGGGGAACACCGGGGAGCTGTTTTTT
TRBJ1-2 | TRBV5-6 | . | . | CASSPAGSYGYTF | TGTGCCAGCAGCCCCGCGGGGAGCTATGGCTACACCTTC
TRBJ2-7 | TRBV13 | TRBD2 | . | CASSLIGGGVEQYF | TGTGCCAGCAGCTTAATCGGGGGGGGCGTCGAGCAGTACTTC
TRBJ2-3 | TRBV11-3 | . | . | CASSDGQSTDTQYF | TGTGCCAGCAGCGACGGACAGAGCACAGATACGCAGTATTTT
TRBJ2-1 | TRBV4-2 | TRBD2 | once | CASSHEIAGYNEQFF | TGTGCCAGCAGCCATGAGATAGCGGGGTACAATGAGCAGTTCTTC
TRBJ1-5 | TRBV3-1/TRBV3-2 | TRBD1 | . | CASSWTGEQPQHF | TGTGCCAGCAGCTGGACAGGGGAACAGCCCCAGCATTTT
TRBJ1-2 | TRBV6-6 | TRBD1 | . | CASTRQGSYGYTF | TGTGCCAGCACTCGACAGGGGTCCTATGGCTACACCTTC
TRBJ2-3 | TRBV5-1 | TRBD2 | . | CASSSSGSGGADTQYF | TGCGCCAGCAGCTCCTCGGGAAGCGGGGGGGCAGATACGCAGTATTTT
TRBJ1-1 | TRBV13 | TRBD1 | . | CASSSDRGREAFF | TGTGCCAGCAGCTCAGACAGGGGGCGGGAAGCTTTCTTT
TRBJ1-4 | TRBV5-1 | . | . | CASSFSGAGEKLFF | TGCGCCAGCAGCTTTTCAGGGGCCGGTGAAAAACTGTTTTTT
TRBJ2-5 | TRBV6-2/TRBV6-3 | . | . | CASSWGGRVWETQYF | TGTGCCAGCAGTTGGGGGGGCCGGGTCTGGGAGACCCAGTACTTC
TRBJ2-5 | TRBV21-1 | . | . | CAGRLDWGTQETQYF | TGTGCCGGGCGCCTCGATTGGGGAACTCAAGAGACCCAGTACTTC
TRBJ2-1 | TRBV4-1 | TRBD1 | . | CASSQDGAGTGVYNEQFF | TGCGCCAGCAGCCAAGATGGAGCCGGGACAGGGGTCTACAATGAGCAGTTCTTC
TRBJ1-2 | TRBV6-4 | TRBD1 | . | CASSPQGLDGYTF | TGTGCCAGCAGTCCACAGGGGTTGGATGGCTACACCTTC
TRBJ2-7 | TRBV9 | TRBD2 | . | CASSVGERGTYEQYF | TGTGCCAGCAGCGTAGGTGAGCGGGGCACCTACGAGCAGTACTTC
TRBJ2-7 | TRBV2 | . | few | CASSDILSYEQYF | TGTGCCAGCAGTGATATACTTTCCTACGAGCAGTACTTC
TRBJ1-1 | TRBV29-1 | . | . | CSVYVPIGDPLRPRGAFF | TGCAGCGTCTACGTCCCAATTGGGGACCCGTTACGGCCAAGAGGAGCTTTCTTT
TRBJ2-6 | TRBV3-1/TRBV3-2 | TRBD2 | . | CASRLWTSGGAEVANVLTF | TGTGCCAGCAGACTATGGACTAGCGGGGGGGCGGAAGTCGCCAACGTCCTGACTTTC
TRBJ2-7 | TRBV19 | . | . | CASSPGDSRGDEQYF | TGTGCCAGTAGTCCCGGGGACAGCCGCGGGGACGAGCAGTACTTC
TRBJ2-1 | TRBV11-2 | TRBD2 | . | CASSLVAGGHNEQFF | TGTGCCAGCAGCTTAGTTGCGGGGGGGCACAATGAGCAGTTCTTC
TRBJ1-5 | TRBV18 | . | . | CASSPGTANQPQHF | TGTGCCAGCTCTCCCGGGACGGCGAATCAGCCCCAGCATTTT
TRBJ2-3 | TRBV9 | TRBD2 | . | CASNTGGLQDTQYF | TGTGCCAGCAATACGGGGGGGCTTCAAGATACGCAGTATTTT
TRBJ1-6 | TRBV19 | . | once | CASSNPLTAGTGSPLHF | TGTGCCAGTAGTAACCCCCTAACCGCAGGGACGGGATCACCCCTCCACTTT
TRBJ2-3 | TRBV5-3 | . | once | CARSSTQAESADTQYF | TGTGCCAGAAGCTCCACCCAGGCGGAGAGCGCAGATACGCAGTATTTT
TRBJ2-1 | TRBV5-1 | TRBD2 | . | CASSLGASGGEQFF | TGCGCCAGCAGCTTGGGGGCTAGCGGGGGGGAGCAGTTCTTC
TRBJ1-1 | TRBV7-2 | . | . | CASSLVREKMNTEAFF | TGTGCCAGCAGCTTAGTGAGGGAGAAGATGAACACTGAAGCTTTCTTT
TRBJ2-3 | TRBV9 | TRBD1 | . | CASSEGTGRTDTQYF | TGTGCCAGCAGCGAGGGGACAGGGAGGACAGATACGCAGTATTTT
TRBJ1-2 | TRBV11-2 | . | . | CASSSVGNGYTF | TGTGCCAGCAGCTCCGTCGGAAATGGCTACACCTTC
TRBJ1-2 | TRBV27 | TRBD1 | many | CASSGPSGQGRTF | TGTGCCAGCAGCGGACCTTCGGGACAGGGGCGAACCTTC
TRBJ2-5 | TRBV4-1 | . | . | CASSQPGTFGETQYF | TGCGCCAGCAGCCAACCTGGGACTTTCGGGGAGACCCAGTACTTC
TRBJ2-3 | TRBV9 | . | . | CASSIGTHTDTQYF | TGTGCCAGCAGCATCGGGACTCACACAGATACGCAGTATTTT
TRBJ1-1 | TRBV11-2 | . | . | CASSFGLRGTEAFF | TGTGCCAGCAGCTTCGGCCTGAGGGGCACTGAAGCTTTCTTT
TRBJ2-3 | TRBV4-2 | TRBD2 | once | CASSREGLAGGYGPTDTQYF | TGTGCCAGCAGCCGGGAAGGACTAGCGGGGGGATATGGGCCCACAGATACGCAGTATTTT
TRBJ2-7 | TRBV11-2 | . | . | CASSLRPYEQYF | TGTGCCAGCAGCCTCCGGCCGTACGAGCAGTACTTC
TRBJ2-7 | TRBV29-1 | TRBD2 | . | CSGGAGGTYEQYF | TGCAGCGGGGGAGCGGGGGGAACCTACGAGCAGTACTTC
TRBJ1-1 | TRBV29-1 | . | . | CSVASTEAFF | TGCAGCGTTGCGTCCACTGAAGCTTTCTTT
TRBJ1-5 | TRBV6-5 | . | . | CASRIWGQSIQPQHF | TGTGCCAGCAGGATTTGGGGACAATCTATACAGCCCCAGCATTTT
TRBJ2-5 | TRBV6-2/TRBV6-3 | TRBD2 | . | CASSYKRGGGSQYF | TGTGCCAGCAGTTACAAGCGGGGGGGTGGGTCCCAGTACTTC
TRBJ1-1 | TRBV5-1 | . | . | CASSLGEGPEAFF | TGCGCCAGCAGCTTGGGGGAGGGCCCAGAAGCTTTCTTT
TRBJ1-1 | TRBV5-4 | . | . | CASRVGYNTEAFF | TGTGCCAGCAGGGTAGGTTATAACACTGAAGCTTTCTTT
TRBJ2-6 | TRBV19 | TRBD2 | . | CASSIVGTRTSGANVLTF | TGTGCCAGTAGTATAGTGGGGACTAGGACCTCTGGGGCCAACGTCCTGACTTTC
TRBJ2-3 | TRBV3-1/TRBV3-2 | . | once | CASSQVSDTQYF | TGTGCCAGCAGTCAAGTTTCCGATACGCAGTATTTT
TRBJ2-5 | TRBV11-3 | . | . | CASSLDQPIETQYF | TGTGCCAGCAGCTTAGACCAGCCGATCGAGACCCAGTACTTC
TRBJ1-2 | TRBV5-4 | . | . | CASSLALGAYGYTF | TGTGCCAGCAGCTTGGCCCTTGGGGCCTATGGCTACACCTTC
TRBJ1-1 | TRBV6-5 | TRBD1 | . | CALGQERGNTEAFF | TGTGCCCTCGGACAGGAAAGGGGGAACACTGAAGCTTTCTTT
TRBJ1-1 | TRBV4-1 | . | . | CASSLRVGDTEAFF | TGCGCCAGCAGCCTCAGGGTAGGGGACACTGAAGCTTTCTTT
TRBJ1-2 | TRBV5-4 | TRBD1 | . | CASSLGAPRQGARGYTF | TGTGCCAGCAGCTTGGGAGCCCCGAGACAGGGGGCGCGAGGCTACACCTTC
TRBJ2-5 | TRBV9 | TRBD1 | . | CASSPMGDRVETQYF | TGTGCCAGCAGCCCCATGGGGGACAGGGTAGAGACCCAGTACTTC
TRBJ1-5 | TRBV4-1 | . | . | CASSQVRERQTNQPQHF | TGCGCCAGCAGCCAAGTACGGGAAAGACAGACGAATCAGCCCCAGCATTTT